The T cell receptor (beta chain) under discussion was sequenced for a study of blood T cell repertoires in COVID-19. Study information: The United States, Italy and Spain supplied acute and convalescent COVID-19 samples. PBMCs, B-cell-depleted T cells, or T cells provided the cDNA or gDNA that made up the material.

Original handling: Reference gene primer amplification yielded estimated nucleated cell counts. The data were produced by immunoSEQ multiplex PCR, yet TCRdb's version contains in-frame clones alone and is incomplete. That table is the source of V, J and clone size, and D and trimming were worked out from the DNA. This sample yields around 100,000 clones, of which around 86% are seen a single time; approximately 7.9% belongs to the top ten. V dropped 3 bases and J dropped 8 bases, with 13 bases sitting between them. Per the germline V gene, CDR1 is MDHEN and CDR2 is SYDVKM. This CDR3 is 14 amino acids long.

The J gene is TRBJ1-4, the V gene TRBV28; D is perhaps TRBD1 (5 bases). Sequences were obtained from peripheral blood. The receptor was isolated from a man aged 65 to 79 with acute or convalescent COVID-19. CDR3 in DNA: TGTGCCAGCAGTTTGCTCCCCCGGGGGGAAAAACTGTTTTTT. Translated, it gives CASSLLPRGEKLFF.